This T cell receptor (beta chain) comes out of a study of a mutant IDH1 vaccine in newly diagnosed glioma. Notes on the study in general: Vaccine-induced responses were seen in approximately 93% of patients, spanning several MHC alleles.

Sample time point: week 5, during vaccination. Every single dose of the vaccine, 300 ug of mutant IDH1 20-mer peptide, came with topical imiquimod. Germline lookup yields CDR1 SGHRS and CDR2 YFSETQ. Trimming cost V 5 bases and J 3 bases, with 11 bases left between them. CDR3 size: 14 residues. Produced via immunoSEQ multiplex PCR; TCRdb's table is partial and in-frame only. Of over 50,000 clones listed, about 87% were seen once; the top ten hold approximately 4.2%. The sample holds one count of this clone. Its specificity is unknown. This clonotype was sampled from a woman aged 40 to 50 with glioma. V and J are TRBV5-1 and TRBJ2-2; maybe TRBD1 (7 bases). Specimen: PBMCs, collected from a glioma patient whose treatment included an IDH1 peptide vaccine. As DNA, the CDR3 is TGCGCCAGCAGGGAGGGGGCGTACACCGGGGAGCTGTTTTTT. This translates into CASREGAYTGELFF.